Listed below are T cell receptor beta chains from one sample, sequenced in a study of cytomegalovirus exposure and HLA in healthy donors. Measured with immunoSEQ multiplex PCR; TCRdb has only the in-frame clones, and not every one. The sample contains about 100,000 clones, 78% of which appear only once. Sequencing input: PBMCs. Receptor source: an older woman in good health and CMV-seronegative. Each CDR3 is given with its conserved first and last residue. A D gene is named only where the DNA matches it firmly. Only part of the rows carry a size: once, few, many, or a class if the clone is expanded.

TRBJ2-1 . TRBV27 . CASSLGTAYNEQFF TGTGCCAGCAGTTTGGGGACTGCCTACAATGAGCAGTTCTTC
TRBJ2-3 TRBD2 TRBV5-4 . CASSPTGTTTDTQYF TGTGCCAGCAGCCCCACCGGGACTACGACAGATACGCAGTATTTT
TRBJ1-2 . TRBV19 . CASSIDPRRGYGYTF TGTGCCAGTAGTATAGACCCCAGGAGGGGCTATGGCTACACCTTC
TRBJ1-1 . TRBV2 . CAGRVSGLNTEAFF TGTGCCGGCAGGGTATCGGGGTTGAACACTGAAGCTTTCTTT
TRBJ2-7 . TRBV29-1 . CSVERVGQTFSSLYEQYF TGCAGCGTTGAACGCGTCGGACAGACCTTTTCTTCGCTTTACGAGCAGTACTTC
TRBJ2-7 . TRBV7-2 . CASSLRSGTPAGEQYF TGTGCCAGCAGCTTACGGAGCGGGACACCGGCGGGGGAGCAGTACTTC
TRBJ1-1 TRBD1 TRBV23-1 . CARRQGSNTEAFF TGCGCCAGAAGACAGGGCTCGAACACTGAAGCTTTCTTT
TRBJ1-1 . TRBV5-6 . CASSSGLIPEAFF TGTGCCAGCAGCTCGGGACTGATCCCTGAAGCTTTCTTT
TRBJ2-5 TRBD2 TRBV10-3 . CAISEAGGRETQYF TGTGCCATCAGTGAAGCGGGGGGACGCGAGACCCAGTACTTC
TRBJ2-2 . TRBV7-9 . CASSPLGGADTGELFF TGTGCCAGCAGCCCATTAGGAGGGGCTGACACCGGGGAGCTGTTTTTT
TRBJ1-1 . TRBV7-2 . CATLVGGSNTEAFF TGTGCCACTCTTGTCGGGGGGTCGAACACTGAAGCTTTCTTT
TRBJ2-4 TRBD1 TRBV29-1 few CSVEDRGRGLAKNIQYF TGCAGCGTTGAAGATCGAGGAAGGGGGCTAGCCAAAAACATTCAGTACTTC
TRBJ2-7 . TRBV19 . CASSPGRDEQYF TGTGCCAGTAGCCCTGGGCGCGACGAGCAGTACTTC
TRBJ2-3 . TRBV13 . CASSLVRLSYGADTQYF TGTGCCAGCAGCTTAGTTCGGTTGTCGTACGGGGCAGATACGCAGTATTTT
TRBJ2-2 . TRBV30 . CAWSPGLNTGELFF TGTGCCTGGAGTCCGGGGTTGAACACCGGGGAGCTGTTTTTT
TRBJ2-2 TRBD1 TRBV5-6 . CASSALGGANTGELFF TGTGCCAGCAGCGCCCTAGGGGGCGCGAACACCGGGGAGCTGTTTTTT
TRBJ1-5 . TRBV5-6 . CASSSPRLGQPQHF TGTGCCAGCAGCTCCCCTAGATTAGGTCAGCCCCAGCATTTT
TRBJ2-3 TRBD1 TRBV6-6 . CASGGQALSDTQYF TGTGCCAGCGGGGGACAGGCCCTGTCAGATACGCAGTATTTT
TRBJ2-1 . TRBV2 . CASSERAPNSYEQFF TGTGCCAGCAGTGAGCGGGCCCCTAATAGTTACGAGCAGTTCTTC
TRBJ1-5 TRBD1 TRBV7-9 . CASSLTTGDGSNQPQHF TGTGCCAGCAGCTTAACCACAGGGGACGGTAGCAATCAGCCCCAGCATTTT
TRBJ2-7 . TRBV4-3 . CASSQGSGAYEQYF TGCGCCAGCAGCCAAGGTTCGGGAGCCTACGAGCAGTACTTC
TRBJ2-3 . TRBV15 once CATSRVPQSTDTQYF TGTGCCACCAGCAGAGTTCCCCAAAGCACAGATACGCAGTATTTT
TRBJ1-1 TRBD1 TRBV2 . CASSQGQGTEAFF TGTGCCAGCAGTCAGGGACAGGGCACTGAAGCTTTCTTT
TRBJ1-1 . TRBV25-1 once CASRVGGEAFF TGTGCCAGCAGGGTGGGGGGTGAAGCTTTCTTT
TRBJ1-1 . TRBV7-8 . CASSLARTGRGEAFF TGTGCCAGCAGCTTAGCAAGAACCGGAAGGGGAGAAGCTTTCTTT